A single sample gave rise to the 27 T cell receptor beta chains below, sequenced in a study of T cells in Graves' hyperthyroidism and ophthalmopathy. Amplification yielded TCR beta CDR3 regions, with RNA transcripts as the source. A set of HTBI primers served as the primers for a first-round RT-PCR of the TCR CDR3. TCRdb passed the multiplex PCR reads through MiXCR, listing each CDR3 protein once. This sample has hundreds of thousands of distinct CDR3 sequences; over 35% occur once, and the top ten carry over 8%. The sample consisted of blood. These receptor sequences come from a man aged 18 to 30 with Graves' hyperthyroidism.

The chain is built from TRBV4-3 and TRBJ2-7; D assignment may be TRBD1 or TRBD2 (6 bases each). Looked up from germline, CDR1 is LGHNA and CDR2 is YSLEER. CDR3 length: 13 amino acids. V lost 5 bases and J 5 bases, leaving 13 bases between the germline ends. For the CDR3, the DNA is TGCGCCAGCAGCGGCCCGGGGGCCGACGAGCAGTACTTC. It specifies CASSGPGADEQYF.

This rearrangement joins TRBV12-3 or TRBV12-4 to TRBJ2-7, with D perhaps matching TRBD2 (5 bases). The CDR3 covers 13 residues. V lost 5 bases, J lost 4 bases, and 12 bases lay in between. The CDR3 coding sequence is TGTGCCAGCAGTCCCAAGCGGCCTTACGAGCAGTACTTC. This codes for CASSPKRPYEQYF.

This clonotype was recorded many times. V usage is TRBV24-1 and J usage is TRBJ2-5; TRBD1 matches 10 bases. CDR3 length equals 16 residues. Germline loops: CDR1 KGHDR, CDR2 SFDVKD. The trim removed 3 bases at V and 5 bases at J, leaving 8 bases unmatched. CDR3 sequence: CATSDVGTGDIETQYF. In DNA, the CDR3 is TGTGCCACCAGTGATGTCGGGACAGGGGATATCGAGACCCAGTACTTC.

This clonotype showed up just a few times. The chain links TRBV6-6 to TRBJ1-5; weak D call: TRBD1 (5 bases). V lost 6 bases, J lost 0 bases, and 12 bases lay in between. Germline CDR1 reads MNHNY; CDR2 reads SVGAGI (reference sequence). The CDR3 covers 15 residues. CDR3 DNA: TGTGCCAGCAGCACCGGACATAATAGCAATCAGCCCCAGCATTTT. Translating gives CASSTGHNSNQPQHF.

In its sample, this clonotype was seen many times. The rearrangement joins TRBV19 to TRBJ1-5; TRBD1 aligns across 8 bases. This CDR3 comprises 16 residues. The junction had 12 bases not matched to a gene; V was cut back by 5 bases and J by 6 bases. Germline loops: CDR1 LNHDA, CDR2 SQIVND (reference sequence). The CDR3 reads CASSLGQGQRTQPQHF. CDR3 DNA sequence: TGTGCCAGTAGTCTTGGACAGGGACAAAGGACTCAGCCCCAGCATTTT.

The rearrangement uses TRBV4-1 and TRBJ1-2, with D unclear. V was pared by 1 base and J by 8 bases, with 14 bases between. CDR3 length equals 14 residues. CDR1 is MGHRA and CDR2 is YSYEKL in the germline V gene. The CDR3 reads CASSQVSLQEGYTF. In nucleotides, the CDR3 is TGCGCCAGCAGCCAAGTCTCCCTCCAGGAAGGCTACACCTTC.

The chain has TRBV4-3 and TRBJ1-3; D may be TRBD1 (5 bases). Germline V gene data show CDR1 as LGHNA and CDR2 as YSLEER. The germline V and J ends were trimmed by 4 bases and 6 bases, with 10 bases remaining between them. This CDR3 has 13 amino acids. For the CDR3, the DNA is TGCGCCAGCAGCCCCCCGGGGGAAAACACCATATATTTT. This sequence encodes CASSPPGENTIYF.

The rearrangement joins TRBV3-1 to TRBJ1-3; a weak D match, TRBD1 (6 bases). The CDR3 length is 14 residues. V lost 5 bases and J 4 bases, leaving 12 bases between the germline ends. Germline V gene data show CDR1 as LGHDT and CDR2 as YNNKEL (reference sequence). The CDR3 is CASSWGHDGNTIYF. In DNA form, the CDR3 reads TGTGCCAGCAGCTGGGGACACGACGGAAACACCATATATTTT. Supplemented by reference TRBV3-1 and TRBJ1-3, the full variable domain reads DTAVSQTPKYLVTQMGNDKSIKCEQNLGHDTMYWYKQDSKKFLKIMFSYNNKELIINETVPNRFSPKSPDKAHLNLHINSLELGDSAVYFCASSWGHDGNTIYFGEGSWLTVV.

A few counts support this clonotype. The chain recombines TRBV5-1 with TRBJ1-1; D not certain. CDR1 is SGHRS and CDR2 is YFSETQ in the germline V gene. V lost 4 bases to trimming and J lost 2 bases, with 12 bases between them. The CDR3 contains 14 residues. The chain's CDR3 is CASSQENPNTEAFF. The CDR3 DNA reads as TGCGCCAGCAGCCAAGAAAACCCCAACACTGAAGCTTTCTTT. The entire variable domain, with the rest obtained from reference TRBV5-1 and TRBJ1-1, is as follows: KAGVTQTPRYLIKTRGQQVTLSCSPISGHRSVSWYQQTPGQGLQFLFEYFSETQRNKGNFPGRFSGRQFSNSRSEMNVSTLELGDSALYLCASSQENPNTEAFFGQGTRLTVV.

CDR3 protein: CASSQLGFGADTQYF. CDR3 in DNA: TGCGCCAGCAGCCAATTAGGTTTTGGGGCAGATACGCAGTATTTT. The chain is built from TRBV4-1 and TRBJ2-3; D uncertain. The CDR3 contains 15 residues. V was cut by 2 bases and J by 4 bases, with 13 bases left in between. Looked up from germline, CDR1 is MGHRA and CDR2 is YSYEKL.

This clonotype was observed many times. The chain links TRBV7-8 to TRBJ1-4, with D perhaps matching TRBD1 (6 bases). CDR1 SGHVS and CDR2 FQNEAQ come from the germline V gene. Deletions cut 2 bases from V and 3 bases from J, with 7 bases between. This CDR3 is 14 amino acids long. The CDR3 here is CASSLTGSNEKLFF. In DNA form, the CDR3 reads TGTGCCAGCAGCTTAACAGGGTCTAATGAAAAACTGTTTTTT.

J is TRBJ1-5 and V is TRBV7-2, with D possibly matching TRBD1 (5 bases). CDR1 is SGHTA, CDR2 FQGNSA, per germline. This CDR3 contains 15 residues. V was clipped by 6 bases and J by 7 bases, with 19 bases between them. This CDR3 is CASSRTRRAEQPQHF. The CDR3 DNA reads TGTGCCAGCAGTCGGACCCGCAGGGCGGAACAGCCCCAGCATTTT.

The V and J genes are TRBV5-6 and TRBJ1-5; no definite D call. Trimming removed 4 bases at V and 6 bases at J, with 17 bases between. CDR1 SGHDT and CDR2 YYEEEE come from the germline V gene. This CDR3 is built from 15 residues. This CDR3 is CASSLGSGLGQPQHF. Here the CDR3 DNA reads TGTGCCAGCAGCCTTGGATCTGGGCTGGGTCAGCCCCAGCATTTT.

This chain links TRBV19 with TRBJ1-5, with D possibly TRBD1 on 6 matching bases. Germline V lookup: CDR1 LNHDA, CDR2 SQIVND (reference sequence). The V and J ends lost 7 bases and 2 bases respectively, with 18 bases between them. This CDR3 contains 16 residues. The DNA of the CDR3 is TGTGCCAGTAATATGGCAGGGCACAGGGGCAATCAGCCCCAGCATTTT. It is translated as CASNMAGHRGNQPQHF.

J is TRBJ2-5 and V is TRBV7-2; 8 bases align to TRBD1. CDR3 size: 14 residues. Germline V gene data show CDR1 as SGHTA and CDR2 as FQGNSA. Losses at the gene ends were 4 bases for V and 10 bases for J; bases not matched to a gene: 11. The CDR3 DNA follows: TGTGCCAGCAGCTCCAACAGGGGGATGGAGTACCAGTACTTC. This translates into CASSSNRGMEYQYF.

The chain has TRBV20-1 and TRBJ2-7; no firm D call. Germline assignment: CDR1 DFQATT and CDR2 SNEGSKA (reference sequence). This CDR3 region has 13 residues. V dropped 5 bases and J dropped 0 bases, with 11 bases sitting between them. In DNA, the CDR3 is TGCAGTGCTTTAAGTACTAACTCCTACGAGCAGTACTTC. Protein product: CSALSTNSYEQYF.

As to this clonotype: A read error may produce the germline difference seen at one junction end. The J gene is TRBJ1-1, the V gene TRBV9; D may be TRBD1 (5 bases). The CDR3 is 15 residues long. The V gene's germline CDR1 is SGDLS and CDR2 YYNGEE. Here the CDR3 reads CVSSARGLTDTEAFF. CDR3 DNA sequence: TGTGTCAGCAGCGCAAGGGGCTTAACTGACACTGAAGCTTTCTTT. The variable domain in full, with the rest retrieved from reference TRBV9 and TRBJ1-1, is DSGVTQTPKHLITATGQRVTLRCSPRSGDLSVYWYQQSLDQGLQFLIQYYNGEERAKGNILERFSAQQFPDLHSELNLSSLELGDSALYFCVSSARGLTDTEAFFGQGTRLTVV.

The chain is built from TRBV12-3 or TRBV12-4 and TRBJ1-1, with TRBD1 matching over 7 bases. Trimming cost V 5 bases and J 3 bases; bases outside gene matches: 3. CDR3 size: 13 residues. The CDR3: CASSDRDHTEAFF. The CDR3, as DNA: TGTGCCAGCAGTGACAGGGATCACACTGAAGCTTTCTTT.

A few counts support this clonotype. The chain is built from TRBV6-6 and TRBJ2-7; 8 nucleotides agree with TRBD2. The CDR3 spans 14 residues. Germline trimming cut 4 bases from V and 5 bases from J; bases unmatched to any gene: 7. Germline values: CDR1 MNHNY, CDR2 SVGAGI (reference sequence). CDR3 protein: CASSSRREDDEQYF. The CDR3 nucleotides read TGTGCCAGCAGTTCCCGGCGGGAGGACGACGAGCAGTACTTC.

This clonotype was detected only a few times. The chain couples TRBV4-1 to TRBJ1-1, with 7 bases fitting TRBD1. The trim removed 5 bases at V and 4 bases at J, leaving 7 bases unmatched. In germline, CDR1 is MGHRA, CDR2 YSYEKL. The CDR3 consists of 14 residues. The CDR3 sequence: CASSEPTGITEAFF. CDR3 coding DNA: TGCGCCAGCAGCGAACCGACAGGGATCACTGAAGCTTTCTTT.

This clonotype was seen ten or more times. This CDR3 reads CASTIAQGAYEQYF. CDR3 bases: TGTGCCAGCACCATCGCGCAGGGGGCTTACGAGCAGTACTTC. J is TRBJ2-7 and V is TRBV2; TRBD1 aligns across 8 bases. This CDR3 is built from 14 residues. Germline loops: CDR1 SNHLY, CDR2 FYNNEI. The junction had 9 bases not matched to a gene; V was cut back by 7 bases and J by 4 bases.

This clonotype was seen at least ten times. CDR3 amino acids: CASSPSPMRGYTF. In nucleotides, the CDR3 is TGTGCCAGCAGCCCTTCCCCTATGCGGGGCTACACCTTC. This rearrangement joins TRBV12-3 or TRBV12-4 to TRBJ1-2; unclear D gene. Trimming removed 6 bases from V and 8 bases from J, with 16 bases in between. This CDR3 region has 13 residues.

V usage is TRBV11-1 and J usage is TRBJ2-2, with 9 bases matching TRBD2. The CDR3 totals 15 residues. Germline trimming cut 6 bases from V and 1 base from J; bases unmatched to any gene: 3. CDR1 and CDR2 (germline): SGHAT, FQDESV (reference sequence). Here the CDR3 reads CASSSGGENTGELFF. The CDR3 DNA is TGTGCCAGCAGTAGCGGGGGAGAGAACACCGGGGAGCTGTTTTTT.

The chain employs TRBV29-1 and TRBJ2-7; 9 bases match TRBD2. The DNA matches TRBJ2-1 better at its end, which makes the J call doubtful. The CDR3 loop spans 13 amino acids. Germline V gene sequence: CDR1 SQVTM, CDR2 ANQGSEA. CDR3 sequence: CSVASGADNEQFF. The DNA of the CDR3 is TGCAGCGTTGCTAGCGGGGCCGACAATGAGCAGTTCTTC.

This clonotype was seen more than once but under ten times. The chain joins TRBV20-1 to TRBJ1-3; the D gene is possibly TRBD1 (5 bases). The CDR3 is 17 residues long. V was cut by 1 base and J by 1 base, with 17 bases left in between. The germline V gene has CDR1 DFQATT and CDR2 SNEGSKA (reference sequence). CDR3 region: CSARGGERDPSGNTIYF. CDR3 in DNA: TGCAGTGCTAGAGGGGGAGAGAGGGACCCATCTGGAAACACCATATATTTT.

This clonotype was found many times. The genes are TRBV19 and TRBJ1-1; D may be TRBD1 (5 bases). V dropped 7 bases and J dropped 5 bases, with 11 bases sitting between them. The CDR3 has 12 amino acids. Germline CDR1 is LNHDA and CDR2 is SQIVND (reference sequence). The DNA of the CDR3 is TGTGCCAGTAAGGCGGAGGGGACTGAAGCTTTCTTT. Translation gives CASKAEGTEAFF.

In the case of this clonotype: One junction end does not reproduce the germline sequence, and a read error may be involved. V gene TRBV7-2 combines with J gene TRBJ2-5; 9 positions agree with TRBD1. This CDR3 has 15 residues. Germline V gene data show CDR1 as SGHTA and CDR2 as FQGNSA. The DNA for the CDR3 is TGCGCCAGCAGCCAAGGGACAGGGACCCGAGAGACCCAGTACTTC. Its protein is CASSQGTGTRETQYF.